Listed below are T cell receptor beta chains from one sample, sequenced in a study of regulatory T cells in long-lasting Graves disease. TCRdb fed the multiplex PCR reads into MiXCR, producing one record per CDR3 protein. The table lists some 300,000 distinct CDR3 sequences, roughly a fifth of them singletons, with roughly three fifths in the top ten. The material was peripheral blood mononuclear cells (PBMCs), obtained when the disease was refractory, from a patient treated with antithyroid drugs. These receptors were collected from a female donor with Graves disease. Both conserved end residues are part of each CDR3. A D gene is named only where the DNA matches it firmly. The size field is filled for only some rows; it gives once, few, many or a size class.

D	V	J	size	DNA	CDR3
-	TRBV30	TRBJ2-2	few	TGTGCCTGCCGGCCCGGGGCGGGCACCGGGGAGCTGTTTTTT	CACRPGAGTGELFF
-	TRBV2	TRBJ2-2	many	TGTGCCAGCAGTGAAAGGGACGCGGCCGGGGAGCTGTTTTTT	CASSERDAAGELFF
-	TRBV28	TRBJ2-7	many	TGTGCCAGCAGTCCCCCGATTCACTACGAGCAGTACTTC	CASSPPIHYEQYF
-	TRBV19	TRBJ1-4	-	TGTGCCAGTACTCAGGGCGAGACTAATGAAAAACTGTTTTTT	CASTQGETNEKLFF
-	TRBV6-1	TRBJ1-1	-	TGTGCCAGCAGTCTCGGGCCTCGGGCTTTCTTT	CASSLGPRAFF
-	TRBV3-1	TRBJ1-1	-	TGTGCCAGCAGCCAAATGGACGGGAACACTGAAGCTTTCTTT	CASSQMDGNTEAFF
-	TRBV20-1	TRBJ2-2	-	TGCAGTGCTAGAGATGGCTTCTCCCCCGGGGAGCTGTTTTTT	CSARDGFSPGELFF
-	TRBV5-1	TRBJ1-4	many	TGCGCCAGCAGCTTGTCCGTTGGGGGTGCGGGTGAAAAACTGTTTTTT	CASSLSVGGAGEKLFF
TRBD2	TRBV6-1	TRBJ2-7	many	TGTGCCAGCAGCATGGGACTAGCGGGGGACGAGCAGTACTTC	CASSMGLAGDEQYF
-	TRBV4-3	TRBJ1-3	-	TGCGCCAGCAGCCCGGATCGGGGGGACACCATATATTTT	CASSPDRGDTIYF
-	TRBV12-3/TRBV12-4	TRBJ1-1	many	TGTGCCAGCAGTTCCCGGGACTCCACCGCCATGAACACTGAAGCTTTCTTT	CASSSRDSTAMNTEAFF
-	TRBV20-1	TRBJ2-2	-	TGCAGTGCGAAGACTAGTTCGGTCACCGGGGAGCTGTTTTTT	CSAKTSSVTGELFF
-	TRBV18	TRBJ2-1	many	TGTGCCAGCTCACCACCGGCTGACAATGAGCAGTTCTTC	CASSPPADNEQFF
-	TRBV11-1	TRBJ2-5	many	TGTGCCAGCAGCTTAGTCAGCGCAACCCGGACCCAGTACTTC	CASSLVSATRTQYF
-	TRBV6-2/TRBV6-3	TRBJ2-7	many	TGTGCCAGCAGTTACCAGGGGTCGGTCCACGAGCAGTACTTC	CASSYQGSVHEQYF
-	TRBV9	TRBJ2-7	-	TGTGCCAGCAGCGCCCAGGACTTCTACGAGCAGTACTTC	CASSAQDFYEQYF